This T cell receptor beta chain was obtained from a study of blood T cells in healthy people across ages. Primers used in a second PCR of roughly 6 to 12 cycles were a sample-barcoded 5' primer and a J-beta primer mix. Sequencing yielded, for each sample, at least 3 million paired-end reads carrying CDR3. TCRdb re-called the 5' RACE reads with MiXCR, one entry per CDR3 protein. The table shows under 2,000,000 distinct CDR3 sequences, with around 50% occurring only once. This CDR3 has 14 amino acids. Germline V gene sequence: CDR1 SEHNR, CDR2 FQNEAQ (reference sequence). V was shortened by 4 bases and J by 7 bases, with 16 bases between the two germline ends. A word on this clonotype: Its antigen is still unknown.

General observations from the study: Getting older went along with TCR beta diversity per million T cells dropping roughly linearly.

Sample: blood. The clonotype comes from a woman aged 40 to 50 in good health. J is TRBJ1-1 and V is TRBV7-9; D ambiguous. The CDR3 DNA follows: TGTGCCAGCAGCTCCCGGGAAGTTAGCGGTGAAGCTTTCTTT. Amino acid sequence: CASSSREVSGEAFF.